These T cell receptor beta chains were read from a single sample in a study of T cell responses to AZD1222 COVID-19 vaccine. The repertoire was sequenced with immunoSEQ multiplex PCR; TCRdb's copy has only in-frame clones and lacks some. Among 84,000 or so clones listed, 90% were seen once. Sequenced material: peripheral blood, taken 28 days after the second AZD1222 dose. The receptors originated from an adult who received the AZD1222 COVID-19 vaccine. Each CDR3 is given with its conserved first and last residue. Fields, in order: clone size, J gene, D gene, V gene, CDR3 protein, CDR3 DNA. The D gene is left open where the match is weak. Clone sizes are given selectively: once, few, many, or a class where the clone is expanded.

once,TRBJ2-5,NA,TRBV5-6,CASSLERTQYF,TGTGCCAGCAGCTTGGAGAGGACCCAGTACTTC
NA,TRBJ2-3,NA,TRBV11-2,CASSFRRVDTQYF,TGTGCCAGCAGCTTCCGCAGGGTAGATACGCAGTATTTT
few,TRBJ1-1,NA,TRBV5-1,CASSLDGEAFF,TGCGCCAGCAGCTTGGATGGAGAAGCTTTCTTT
NA,TRBJ1-1,NA,TRBV6-2/TRBV6-3,CASSYSLRDNTEAFF,TGTGCCAGCAGTTACTCGCTACGGGATAACACTGAAGCTTTCTTT
NA,TRBJ1-2,NA,TRBV21-1,CASSKERGTNHGYTF,TGTGCCAGCAGCAAAGAACGGGGGACCAACCATGGCTACACCTTC
NA,TRBJ2-7,NA,TRBV3-1/TRBV3-2,CASSQGDDRYSYEQYF,TGTGCCAGCAGCCAAGGCGACGACAGATACTCCTACGAGCAGTACTTC
NA,TRBJ2-6,NA,TRBV9,CASSVGARFPGSGANVLTF,TGTGCCAGCAGCGTAGGGGCCCGCTTTCCAGGATCTGGGGCCAACGTCCTGACTTTC
NA,TRBJ1-1,TRBD1,TRBV5-1,CASSLGVTGGTEAFF,TGCGCCAGCAGCTTGGGCGTAACAGGGGGCACTGAAGCTTTCTTT
NA,TRBJ1-4,NA,TRBV6-1,CASSGGTHRGYGEKLFF,TGTGCCAGCAGTGGGGGGACCCATCGGGGTTACGGTGAAAAACTGTTTTTT
NA,TRBJ2-1,TRBD2,TRBV30,CAWSVLAGDEQFF,TGTGCCTGGAGTGTACTAGCGGGAGATGAGCAGTTCTTC
NA,TRBJ1-5,NA,TRBV5-6,CASSLRGPGNQPQHF,TGTGCCAGCAGCTTGCGAGGGCCGGGCAATCAGCCCCAGCATTTT
NA,TRBJ2-3,TRBD2,TRBV24-1,CATSEAGLVTDTQYF,TGTGCCACCAGTGAAGCGGGACTAGTCACAGATACGCAGTATTTT